A selection of T cell receptor beta chains follows, all from one sample in a study of identical twins. TCRdb re-called the 5' RACE reads through MiXCR, storing one row per CDR3 protein. The sample includes about 240,000 distinct CDR3 sequences, 10% to 15% of them seen just once. The sample was also linked to a second study, of yellow fever vaccine responses in identical twins.

The sequenced sample was memory (CD45RO+) T cells sorted from blood. Receptor source: a young woman in good health. The conserved cysteine and the conserved F or W are not part of the CDR3 here.

TRBV7-2	TRBJ2-7	ASSSVAGGGTKQY
TRBV6-5	TRBJ2-5	ASRHIQETQY
TRBV6-4	TRBJ2-1	ASSDGAGSGNEQF
TRBV6-1	TRBJ2-2	ASRFNTGELF
TRBV25-1	TRBJ2-2	ASSARELNTGELF
TRBV6-2/TRBV6-3	TRBJ1-1	ASSYADKMQF
TRBV7-9	TRBJ1-1	ASSFFSQGISEAF
TRBV12-3/TRBV12-4	TRBJ2-1	ASRDRNGRPYNEQF
TRBV12-3/TRBV12-4	TRBJ2-2	ASSSTSGEGDGELF
TRBV27	TRBJ2-7	ASRPGTSGYEQY
TRBV6-1	TRBJ1-4	ASSGPARVGSTWANEKLF
TRBV29-1	TRBJ2-2	SVEESPTGVRTGELF
TRBV7-9	TRBJ2-3	ASSLKTSGGDTDTQY
TRBV24-1	TRBJ1-4	ATSDSGKLF
TRBV3-1	TRBJ1-2	ASSQGTGQGYGYT
TRBV12-3/TRBV12-4	TRBJ1-4	ASSRQAGEKLF
TRBV11-2	TRBJ2-1	ASSQHRDRYNEQF
TRBV12-3/TRBV12-4	TRBJ1-1	ASSLKGNTEAF
TRBV10-3	TRBJ2-7	AISEGYEQY
TRBV5-1	TRBJ1-3	ASSSGGEVH
TRBV28	TRBJ1-3	ASRNPGEGRGNTIY
TRBV6-1	TRBJ1-5	ASSEGDRRSNQPQH
TRBV12-3/TRBV12-4	TRBJ2-5	ASSGTSGTRQTQY
TRBV9	TRBJ2-1	ASSVSIVGNEQF
TRBV23-1	TRBJ2-4	ASSQPHWGENIQY
TRBV30	TRBJ1-5	AWSPHGGSNQPQH
TRBV20-1	TRBJ2-1	SAEAQGAGEQF
TRBV5-5	TRBJ2-2	ASSFASGGNTGELF
TRBV29-1	TRBJ2-7	SVVGHRGLEEQY
TRBV4-3	TRBJ2-7	ASSQGDRTNEQY
TRBV6-4	TRBJ1-3	ASSSEARSGNTIY
TRBV30	TRBJ2-2	AWSVLGGMNTGELF
TRBV29-1	TRBJ2-1	SVESKNEQF
TRBV7-8	TRBJ1-3	ASSFKLNTIY
TRBV21-1	TRBJ2-1	ASSKEGSSGSRYNEQF
TRBV20-1	TRBJ1-1	SAPPGDTEAF
TRBV10-1	TRBJ2-3	ASSDRSAGGTDTQY
TRBV13	TRBJ2-1	ASSPLGVQTWVQF
TRBV7-2	TRBJ1-5	ASSLAFNPNQPQH
TRBV27	TRBJ2-6	ASSKLLTGAGANVLT
TRBV20-1	TRBJ2-7	SARYGGAPYEQY
TRBV7-8	TRBJ2-5	ASSLDRAGTLKGRTQY
TRBV3-1	TRBJ2-1	ASSQEKGPV
TRBV6-5	TRBJ2-3	ASSQSTDTQY
TRBV6-4	TRBJ2-1	ASSAHGVAGSYEQF
TRBV6-1	TRBJ2-1	ASSILAGGHAEQF
TRBV15	TRBJ1-6	ATSRQENSPLH
TRBV3-1	TRBJ2-1	ASSHPPHEQF
TRBV11-2	TRBJ1-6	ASSGRRMGNSPLH
TRBV11-2	TRBJ1-1	ASSPQMNTEAF
TRBV20-1	TRBJ2-7	SARRRSAYEQY
TRBV5-1	TRBJ2-7	ASSSGASYEQY
TRBV27	TRBJ2-1	ASSSGGPEQF
TRBV5-1	TRBJ2-5	ANPPSSGTQY